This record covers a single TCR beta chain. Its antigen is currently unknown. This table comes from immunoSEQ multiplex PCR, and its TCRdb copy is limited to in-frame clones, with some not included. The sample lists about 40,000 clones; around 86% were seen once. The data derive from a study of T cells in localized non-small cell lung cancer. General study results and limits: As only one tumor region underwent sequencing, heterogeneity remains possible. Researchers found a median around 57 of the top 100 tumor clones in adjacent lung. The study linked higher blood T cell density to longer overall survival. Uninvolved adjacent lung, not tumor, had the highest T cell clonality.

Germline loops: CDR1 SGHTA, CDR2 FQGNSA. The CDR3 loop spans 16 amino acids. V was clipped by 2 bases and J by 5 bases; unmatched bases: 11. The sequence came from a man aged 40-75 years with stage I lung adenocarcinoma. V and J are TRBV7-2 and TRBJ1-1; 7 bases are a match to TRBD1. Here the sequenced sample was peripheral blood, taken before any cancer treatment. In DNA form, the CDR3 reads TGTGCCAGCAGCTTAAGGGGTCAGGGGGGTAGGACTGAAGCTTTCTTT. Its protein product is CASSLRGQGGRTEAFF.